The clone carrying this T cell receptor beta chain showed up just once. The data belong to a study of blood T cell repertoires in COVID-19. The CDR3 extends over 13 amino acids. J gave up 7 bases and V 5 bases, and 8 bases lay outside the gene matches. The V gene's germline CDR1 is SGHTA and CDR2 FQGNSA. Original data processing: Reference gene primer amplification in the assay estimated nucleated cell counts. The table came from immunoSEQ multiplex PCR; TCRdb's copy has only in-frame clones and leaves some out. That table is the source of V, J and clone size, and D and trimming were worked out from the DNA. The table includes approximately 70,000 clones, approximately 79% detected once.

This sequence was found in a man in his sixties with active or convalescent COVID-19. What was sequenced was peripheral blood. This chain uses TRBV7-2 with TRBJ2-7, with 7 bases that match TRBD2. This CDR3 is CASSRGGGGEQYF. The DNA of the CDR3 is TGTGCCAGCAGCCGGGGCGGGGGAGGTGAGCAGTACTTC.